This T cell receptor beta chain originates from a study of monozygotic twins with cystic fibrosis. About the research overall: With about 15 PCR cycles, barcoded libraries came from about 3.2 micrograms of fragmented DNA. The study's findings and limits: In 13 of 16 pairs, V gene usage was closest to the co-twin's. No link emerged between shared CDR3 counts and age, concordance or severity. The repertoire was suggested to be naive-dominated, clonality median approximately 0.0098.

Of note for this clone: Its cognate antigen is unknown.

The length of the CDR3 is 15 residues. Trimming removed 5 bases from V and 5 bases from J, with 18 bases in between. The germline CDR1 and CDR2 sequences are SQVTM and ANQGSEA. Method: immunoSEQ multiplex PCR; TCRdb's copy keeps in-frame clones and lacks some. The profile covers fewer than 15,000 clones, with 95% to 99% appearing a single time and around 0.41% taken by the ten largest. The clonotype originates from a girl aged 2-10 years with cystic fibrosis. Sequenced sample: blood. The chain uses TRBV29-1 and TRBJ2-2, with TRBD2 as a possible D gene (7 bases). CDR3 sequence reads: CSVSLGGPETGELFF. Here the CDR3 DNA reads TGCAGCGTTTCGCTCGGGGGGCCCGAGACCGGGGAGCTGTTTTTT.